Here is one TCR beta chain with its context. This same CDR3 is encoded by further DNA sequences in the sample. These data belong to a study of CD8+ T cells in alopecia areata. V shed 0 bases and J shed 6 bases, with 8 bases lying between them. The CDR3 spans 13 residues. Germline assignment: CDR1 GTSNPN and CDR2 SVGIG (reference sequence). cDNA reverse transcribed from extracted RNA served as the sequencing template. The method was immunoSEQ multiplex PCR; TCRdb's version includes in-frame clones alone and lacks a portion of them. The sample has about 250,000 clones, roughly 60% seen once. Stated treatment: oral pan-JAK inhibitor, 5-10 mg twice daily.

This TCR came from a human donor with alopecia areata. The V and J genes are TRBV30 and TRBJ2-2; unclear D gene. The sample in question was CD4+ T cells sorted from blood, obtained around week 53, from a patient treated with tofacitinib. CDR3 loop: CAWSVTLAGELFF. CDR3 DNA sequence: TGTGCCTGGAGTGTAACCCTAGCCGGGGAGCTGTTTTTT.